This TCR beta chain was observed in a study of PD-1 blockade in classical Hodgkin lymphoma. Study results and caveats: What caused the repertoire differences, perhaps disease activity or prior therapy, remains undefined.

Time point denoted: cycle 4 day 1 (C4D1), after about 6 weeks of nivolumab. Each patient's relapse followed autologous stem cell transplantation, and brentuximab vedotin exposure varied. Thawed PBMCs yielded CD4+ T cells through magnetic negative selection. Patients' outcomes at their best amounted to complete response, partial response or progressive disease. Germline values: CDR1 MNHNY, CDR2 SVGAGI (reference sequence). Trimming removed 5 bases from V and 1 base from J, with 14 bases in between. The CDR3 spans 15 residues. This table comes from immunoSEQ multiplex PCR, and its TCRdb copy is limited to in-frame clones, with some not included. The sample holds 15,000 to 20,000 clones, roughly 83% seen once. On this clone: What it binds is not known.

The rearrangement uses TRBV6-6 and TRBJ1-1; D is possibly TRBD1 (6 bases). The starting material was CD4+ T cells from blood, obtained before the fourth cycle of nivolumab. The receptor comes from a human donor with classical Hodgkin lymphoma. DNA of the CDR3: TGTGCCAGCAGTACAAGGGACAAGGCGAACACTGAAGCTTTCTTT. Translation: CASSTRDKANTEAFF.